These 10 T cell receptor beta chains originate from one sample sequenced in a study of cytomegalovirus exposure and HLA in healthy donors. It was with 60 Vbeta and 13 Jbeta primers that the PCR ran. The protocol was immunoSEQ multiplex PCR, while the TCRdb copy is restricted to in-frame clones and leaves out a portion. The sample has approximately 140,000 clones, around 83% seen once. The sequenced material came from PBMCs. The receptor source for this set is a girl aged 2-10 years in good health and CMV-seronegative.

The chain recombines TRBV7-2 with TRBJ2-4, with 11 bases aligning to TRBD2. This CDR3 has 14 amino acids. Germline V lookup: CDR1 SGHTA, CDR2 FQGNSA. Trimming removed 3 bases from V and 5 bases from J; junction bases left unmatched: 0. CDR3 region: CASSLGLAENIQYF. CDR3 nucleotides: TGTGCCAGCAGCTTGGGACTAGCGGAAAACATTCAGTACTTC.

Concerning this clone itself: One end of the junction varies from germline; a read error may be responsible. The CDR3 region is CASSLNKNTEAFF. CDR3 in DNA: TGTGCTAGCAGCTTAAACAAGAACACTGAAGCTTTCTTT. J is TRBJ1-1 and V is TRBV7-7; no reliable D call. CDR3 length: 13 amino acids. In germline, CDR1 is SSHAT, CDR2 FNYEAQ (reference sequence).

The chain recombines TRBV28 with TRBJ1-2; D possibly corresponds to TRBD1 (5 bases). V gave up 1 base and J gave up 0 bases, with 18 bases separating them. CDR3 size: 18 residues. The germline V gene has CDR1 MDHEN and CDR2 SYDVKM. This chain's CDR3 is CASSLSSVQGTANYGYTF. The CDR3 DNA sequence: TGTGCCAGCAGTTTATCCTCAGTCCAGGGCACCGCTAACTATGGCTACACCTTC.

This clone came up a few times. The V gene is TRBV6-1, the J gene TRBJ2-3; 16 nucleotides match TRBD2. Germline loops: CDR1 MNHNS, CDR2 SASEGT. J lost 3 bases, V lost 4 bases, and 4 bases had no gene match. CDR3 length equals 17 residues. In nucleotides, the CDR3 is TGTGCCAGCAGTGCGCGGGGACTAGCGGGAGGGACAGATACGCAGTATTTT. Protein sequence: CASSARGLAGGTDTQYF.

The chain has TRBV5-1 and TRBJ2-7, with D maybe TRBD2 (5 bases). CDR1 SGHRS and CDR2 YFSETQ come from the germline V gene. The CDR3 loop spans 17 amino acids. Trimming stripped 1 base from V and 4 bases from J, with 21 bases between. CDR3 bases: TGCGCCAGCAGCTTGAGGTCCGCGGGCCGCTCAACTTACGAGCAGTACTTC. Its translation is CASSLRSAGRSTYEQYF.

This clone has only a few counts. V is TRBV7-3 and J is TRBJ2-2; D call uncertain. The CDR3 spans 13 residues. Germline lookup yields CDR1 SGHTA and CDR2 FQGTGA. The V end lost 5 bases, the J end lost 5 bases, and 9 bases lay between the germline ends. The CDR3: CASSVSPTGELFF. CDR3 nucleotides: TGTGCCAGCAGCGTTAGTCCAACCGGGGAGCTGTTTTTT.

The gene calls are TRBV30 and TRBJ2-2; D gene ambiguous. Germline CDR1 is GTSNPN and CDR2 is SVGIG (reference sequence). The length of the CDR3 is 13 residues. V was pared by 7 bases and J by 0 bases, with 9 bases between. The chain's CDR3 is CASHRTNTGELFF. For the CDR3, the DNA is TGTGCCTCACACCGAACGAACACCGGGGAGCTGTTTTTT.

This rearrangement joins TRBV5-6 to TRBJ1-3, with 9 bases lining up with TRBD1. The CDR3 length is 14 residues. From germline, CDR1 is SGHDT and CDR2 YYEEEE. Unmatched junction bases numbered 7, after V lost 4 bases and J lost 8 bases. The CDR3 DNA is TGTGCCAGCAGCATCCGGGACAGGGCACACACCATATATTTT. Translated, it gives CASSIRDRAHTIYF.

Details on this clone: The same CDR3 also results from other DNA sequences found in this sample. The chain is built from TRBV27 and TRBJ2-1, with 7 bases that match TRBD2. Trimming cost V 2 bases and J 0 bases; bases outside gene matches: 1. The CDR3 runs 15 residues. Germline CDR1 is MNHEY and CDR2 is SMNVEV (reference sequence). The CDR3 region is CASSLGGSSYNEQFF. CDR3 nucleotides: TGTGCCAGCAGTTTAGGCGGGAGCTCCTACAATGAGCAGTTCTTC.

The chain is built from TRBV7-3 and TRBJ2-1; tentative D call: TRBD1 (6 bases). Looked up from germline, CDR1 is SGHTA and CDR2 is FQGTGA. V dropped 6 bases and J dropped 16 bases, with 19 bases sitting between them. This CDR3 spans 12 amino acids. The CDR3 nucleotides are TGTGCCAGCAGATCGCCAGGGGATCGTTTCTTCTTC. It codes for CASRSPGDRFFF.